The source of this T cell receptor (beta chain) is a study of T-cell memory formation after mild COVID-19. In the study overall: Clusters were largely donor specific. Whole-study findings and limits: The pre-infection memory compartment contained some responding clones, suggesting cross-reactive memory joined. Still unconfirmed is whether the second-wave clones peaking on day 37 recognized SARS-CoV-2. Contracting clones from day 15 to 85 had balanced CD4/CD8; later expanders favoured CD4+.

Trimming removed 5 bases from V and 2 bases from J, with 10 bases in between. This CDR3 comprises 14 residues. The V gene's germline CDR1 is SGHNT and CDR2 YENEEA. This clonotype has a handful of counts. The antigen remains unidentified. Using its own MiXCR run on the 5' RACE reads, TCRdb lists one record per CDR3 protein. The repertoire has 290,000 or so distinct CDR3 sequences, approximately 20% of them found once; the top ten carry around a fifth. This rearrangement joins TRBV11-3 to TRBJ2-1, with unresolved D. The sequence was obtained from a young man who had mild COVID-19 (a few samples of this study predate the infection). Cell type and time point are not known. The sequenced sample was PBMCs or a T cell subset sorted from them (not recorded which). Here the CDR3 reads CASSPYETYNEQFF. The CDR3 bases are TGTGCCAGCAGCCCCTACGAGACCTACAATGAGCAGTTCTTC.